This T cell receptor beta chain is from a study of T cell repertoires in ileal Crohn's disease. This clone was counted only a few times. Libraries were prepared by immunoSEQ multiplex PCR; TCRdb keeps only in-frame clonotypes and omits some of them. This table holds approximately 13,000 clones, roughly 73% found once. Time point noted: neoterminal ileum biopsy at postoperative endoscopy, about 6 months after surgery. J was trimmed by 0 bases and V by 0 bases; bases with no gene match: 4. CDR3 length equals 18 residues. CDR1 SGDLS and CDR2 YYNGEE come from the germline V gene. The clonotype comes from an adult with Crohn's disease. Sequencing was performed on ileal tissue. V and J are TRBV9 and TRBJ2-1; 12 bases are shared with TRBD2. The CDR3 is CASSVVPSGGGSYNEQFF. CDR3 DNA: TGTGCCAGCAGCGTAGTCCCTAGCGGGGGGGGCTCCTACAATGAGCAGTTCTTC.